The sequence of this T cell receptor (beta chain) was determined in a study of blood T cells in healthy people across ages. Together with a sample-barcoded 5' primer, a J-beta primer mix was included in a second PCR lasting roughly 6 to 12 cycles. TCRdb used MiXCR to reprocess the 5' RACE reads, holding one entry per CDR3 protein. The table records hundreds of thousands of distinct CDR3 sequences, over 45% of them present only once. From germline, CDR1 is MDHEN and CDR2 SYDVKM. V was cut by 6 bases and J by 0 bases, with 12 bases left in between. This CDR3 contains 14 residues. This clonotype was sampled from a woman aged 60-75 years in good health. The sequenced sample was blood. The rearrangement uses TRBV28 and TRBJ2-7; tentatively, D is TRBD1 or TRBD2 (7 bases each). The CDR3 loop is CASRQGGPSYEQYF. CDR3 sequence (DNA): TGTGCCAGCAGGCAGGGGGGGCCCTCCTACGAGCAGTACTTC.